This paragraph covers one T cell receptor (beta chain) sequence. The data originate from a study of blood T cells in healthy people across ages. Overall study: Per every two T cells, about one barcoded beta molecule was captured by template switching.

The CDR3 sequence is 13 residues long. From germline, CDR1 is SNHLY and CDR2 FYNNEI. Germline trimming cut 6 bases from V and 5 bases from J; bases unmatched to any gene: 7. Peripheral blood samples of roughly 9.8 milliliters were drawn from each donor. Primed by a sample-barcoded 5' primer and a J-beta primer mix, a second PCR proceeded for roughly 6 to 12 cycles. MiXCR was run by TCRdb on the 5' RACE reads, yielding one entry per CDR3 protein. The repertoire includes around 970,000 distinct CDR3 sequences, around 54% of them detected once, and 20% to 25% sits in the top ten. The rearrangement links TRBV2 to TRBJ2-7, with 7 bases matching TRBD1. This receptor was identified in a woman aged 55-70 years in good health. Input material: blood. CDR3 bases: TGTGCCAGCAGGGACAGGCAGTCCAACGAGCAGTACTTC. The encoded protein is CASRDRQSNEQYF.